This T cell receptor (beta chain) was sequenced in a study of vaccination and CD4 T cells after COVID-19. Cultured CD4+ T cells had their DNA profiled by the Oncomine TCR Beta short-read assay. TCRdb processed the PCR reads anew with MiXCR; each CDR3 protein has one entry. Of about 12,000 distinct CDR3 sequences in the sample, approximately 60% were seen once. Deletions cut 7 bases from V and 6 bases from J, with 16 bases between. Germline V gene sequence: CDR1 DFQATT, CDR2 SNEGSKA (reference sequence). The CDR3 totals 14 residues. Treatment meaning: 10-day PBMC culture with coronavirus spike peptide pools or control peptides (ViraFEST assay). A few counts support this clonotype. Its antigen remains unidentified.

Source material: CD4+ T cells from blood, cultured in vitro. The chain carries TRBV20-1 and TRBJ1-6, with D hard to call. The receptor comes from a human donor who had recovered from COVID-19. The CDR3 loop is CSDFRPTSNSPLHF. The CDR3 region has the DNA TGCAGTGATTTTCGGCCGACATCTAATTCACCCCTCCACTTT.